These T cell receptor beta chains were read from a single sample in a study of cytomegalovirus exposure and HLA in healthy donors. Profiling relied on immunoSEQ multiplex PCR, and the TCRdb table lists in-frame clones only, not all of them. The data show 95,000 to 100,000 clones, around 80% seen once. The material sequenced was PBMCs. The receptors originated from a woman aged 55-70 years in good health and CMV-seronegative. Each CDR3 is given with its conserved first and last residue. The D gene is left open where the match is weak. For some rows the clone size is stated as once, few or many, or as a class when expanded; others skip it.

j_gene: TRBJ2-1
v_gene: TRBV5-1
abundance: .
d_gene: TRBD1
CDR3nt: TGCGCCAGCAGCTTTACGACAGGGCCCCGCGCGGGCAATGAGCAGTTCTTC
CDR3aa: CASSFTTGPRAGNEQFF

j_gene: TRBJ2-3
v_gene: TRBV6-1
abundance: .
d_gene: .
CDR3nt: TGTGCCAGCAGTGAGGGCTCTACGCCAGATACGCAGTATTTT
CDR3aa: CASSEGSTPDTQYF

j_gene: TRBJ2-7
v_gene: TRBV19
abundance: few
d_gene: TRBD1
CDR3nt: TGTGCCAGTAGAGGGACGCGACAGGGGGCTGACGAGCAGTACTTC
CDR3aa: CASRGTRQGADEQYF

j_gene: TRBJ1-2
v_gene: TRBV6-5
abundance: .
d_gene: TRBD1
CDR3nt: TGTGCCAGCAGTTACTCTTGGACAGGGGACTATGGCTACACCTTC
CDR3aa: CASSYSWTGDYGYTF

j_gene: TRBJ2-2
v_gene: TRBV7-6
abundance: .
d_gene: .
CDR3nt: TGTGCCAGCAGCTTATGGGGAGCGAACACCGGGGAGCTGTTTTTT
CDR3aa: CASSLWGANTGELFF

j_gene: TRBJ1-1
v_gene: TRBV19
abundance: .
d_gene: .
CDR3nt: TGTGCCAGTAGGAGATACGAGAACACTGAAGCTTTCTTT
CDR3aa: CASRRYENTEAFF

j_gene: TRBJ1-5
v_gene: TRBV4-1
abundance: .
d_gene: TRBD1
CDR3nt: TGCGCCAGCAGCCAAAACAGGGGGTATCAGCCCCAGCATTTT
CDR3aa: CASSQNRGYQPQHF

j_gene: TRBJ1-2
v_gene: TRBV5-5
abundance: .
d_gene: .
CDR3nt: TGTGCCAGCAGCGCCGGTTTGGGGGCCTATGGCTACACCTTC
CDR3aa: CASSAGLGAYGYTF

j_gene: TRBJ2-3
v_gene: TRBV2
abundance: .
d_gene: TRBD2
CDR3nt: TGTGCCAGCAGAGAAATCTGGGGGACTAGCGGGAGCATTGATACGCAGTATTTT
CDR3aa: CASREIWGTSGSIDTQYF

j_gene: TRBJ1-5
v_gene: TRBV11-2
abundance: .
d_gene: TRBD1
CDR3nt: TGTGCCAGCAGCTTCTCAGGGGGTCAGCCCCAGCATTTT
CDR3aa: CASSFSGGQPQHF

j_gene: TRBJ2-1
v_gene: TRBV7-7
abundance: once
d_gene: .
CDR3nt: TGTGCCAGCAGCTTAGCCAGGGAGGATGAGCAGTTCTTC
CDR3aa: CASSLAREDEQFF

j_gene: TRBJ1-1
v_gene: TRBV27
abundance: .
d_gene: .
CDR3nt: TGTGCCAGCAGCCTTGGACAGACGATGAACACTGAAGCTTTCTTT
CDR3aa: CASSLGQTMNTEAFF

j_gene: TRBJ2-7
v_gene: TRBV30
abundance: .
d_gene: .
CDR3nt: TGTGCCTGGAGTGTTCACCGGGACTCCGCCGTCCCACCTTACGAGCAGTACTTC
CDR3aa: CAWSVHRDSAVPPYEQYF

j_gene: TRBJ2-1
v_gene: TRBV10-3
abundance: .
d_gene: TRBD2
CDR3nt: TGTGCCATCAGCTCCCGGGGGGGTGAGCAGTTCTTC
CDR3aa: CAISSRGGEQFF

j_gene: TRBJ2-1
v_gene: TRBV19
abundance: .
d_gene: .
CDR3nt: TGTGCCAGTCGCCCCGAGGGAGGCCTAAAGGGGCAGTTCTTC
CDR3aa: CASRPEGGLKGQFF

j_gene: TRBJ1-5
v_gene: TRBV27
abundance: few
d_gene: .
CDR3nt: TGTGCCAGCAGTTTATTGGGGGGAAATCAGCCCCAGCATTTT
CDR3aa: CASSLLGGNQPQHF

j_gene: TRBJ1-3
v_gene: TRBV6-5
abundance: .
d_gene: .
CDR3nt: TGTGCCAGCAGTTACTCATCGGGGTCTGGAAACACCATATATTTT
CDR3aa: CASSYSSGSGNTIYF

j_gene: TRBJ1-1
v_gene: TRBV14
abundance: .
d_gene: .
CDR3nt: TGTGCCAGCAGCCAAGGGCGGGGTCACACTGAAGCTTTCTTT
CDR3aa: CASSQGRGHTEAFF

j_gene: TRBJ2-2
v_gene: TRBV6-5
abundance: once
d_gene: TRBD2
CDR3nt: TGTGCCAGCAGTTACTCGACTAGCGGCCTCACCGGGGAGCTGTTTTTT
CDR3aa: CASSYSTSGLTGELFF

j_gene: TRBJ1-4
v_gene: TRBV19
abundance: .
d_gene: TRBD1
CDR3nt: TGTGCCAGTAACGGACAGGCAACTAATGAAAAACTGTTTTTT
CDR3aa: CASNGQATNEKLFF

j_gene: TRBJ1-1
v_gene: TRBV2
abundance: .
d_gene: .
CDR3nt: TGTGCCAGCAGTGTACAGGGGAACACTGAAGCTTTCTTT
CDR3aa: CASSVQGNTEAFF

j_gene: TRBJ2-6
v_gene: TRBV5-1
abundance: .
d_gene: TRBD2
CDR3nt: TGCGCCAGCAGAGTGAGACTCGGGGGACTAGCGGGTGTATTCAAATCTGGGGCCAACGTCCTGACTTTC
CDR3aa: CASRVRLGGLAGVFKSGANVLTF

j_gene: TRBJ2-6
v_gene: TRBV7-9
abundance: .
d_gene: .
CDR3nt: TGTGCCAGCAGCTATTCGTTCCGTTCTGGGGCCAACGTCCTGACTTTC
CDR3aa: CASSYSFRSGANVLTF

j_gene: TRBJ1-5
v_gene: TRBV7-8
abundance: once
d_gene: .
CDR3nt: TGTGCCAGCAGCTTAGGGCAGTCCAATCAGCCCCAGCATTTT
CDR3aa: CASSLGQSNQPQHF

j_gene: TRBJ2-7
v_gene: TRBV2
abundance: few
d_gene: .
CDR3nt: TGTGCCAGCAGTCTCTACGAGTACGAGCAGTACTTC
CDR3aa: CASSLYEYEQYF

j_gene: TRBJ2-3
v_gene: TRBV7-9
abundance: .
d_gene: TRBD2
CDR3nt: TGTGCCAGCAGCCCGACTAGCTTCAGCACAGATACGCAGTATTTT
CDR3aa: CASSPTSFSTDTQYF